Each of the 29 T cell receptor beta chains below was sequenced from the same sample in a study of T cell responses to AZD1222 COVID-19 vaccine. The method was immunoSEQ multiplex PCR; TCRdb's version includes in-frame clones alone and lacks a portion of them. The sample lists around 130,000 clones; 70% to 90% were seen once. Here the sequenced sample was peripheral blood, taken 28 days after the second AZD1222 dose. The origin of the receptors is an adult who received the AZD1222 COVID-19 vaccine.

This chain joins TRBV19 and TRBJ2-7, with 10 positions matching TRBD2. The CDR3 runs to 16 residues. Germline assignment: CDR1 LNHDA and CDR2 SQIVND (reference sequence). With 5 bases clipped from V and 0 bases from J, the junction kept 7 bases outside the gene matches. For the CDR3, the DNA is TGTGCCAGTAGTCCGGTAGCGGGGGGTAGCTCCTACGAGCAGTACTTC. Translation: CASSPVAGGSSYEQYF.

V usage is TRBV5-1 and J usage is TRBJ1-1, with TRBD1 matching over 8 bases. Germline V CDR1 and CDR2: SGHRS, YFSETQ. The CDR3 loop spans 14 amino acids. Trimming removed 0 bases from V and 4 bases from J; junction bases left unmatched: 2. The CDR3 nucleotides are TGCGCCAGCAGCTTGGAGGGACAGGTCACTGAAGCTTTCTTT. Encoded protein: CASSLEGQVTEAFF. The full variable domain, rest sourced from reference TRBV5-1 and TRBJ1-1, is KAGVTQTPRYLIKTRGQQVTLSCSPISGHRSVSWYQQTPGQGLQFLFEYFSETQRNKGNFPGRFSGRQFSNSRSEMNVSTLELGDSALYLCASSLEGQVTEAFFGQGTRLTVV.

The rearrangement joins TRBV5-8 to TRBJ1-1; D gene uncertain. Germline loops: CDR1 SGHTS, CDR2 YDEGEE. CDR3 length: 13 residues. The ends were cut back, 3 bases at V and 5 bases at J, with 11 bases in the middle. The CDR3 reads CASSSSGWTEAFF. The DNA for the CDR3 is TGTGCCAGCAGCTCTTCAGGTTGGACTGAAGCTTTCTTT.

V gene TRBV18 combines with J gene TRBJ1-1, with D maybe TRBD1 (5 bases). V lost 0 bases to trimming and J lost 6 bases, with 11 bases between them. Germline CDR1 reads KGHSH; CDR2 reads LQKENI. The CDR3 runs 14 residues. As DNA, the CDR3 is TGTGCCAGCTCACCACCGGGGCAGCCCGCTGAAGCTTTCTTT. It encodes CASSPPGQPAEAFF.

This clone was picked up one time. V gene TRBV28 combines with J gene TRBJ1-5; D possibly corresponds to TRBD1 (6 bases). V was cut by 11 bases and J by 3 bases, with 11 bases left in between. The CDR3 spans 12 residues. CDR1 is MDHEN and CDR2 is SYDVKM in the germline V gene. CDR3: CAGGQNNQPQHF. For the CDR3, the DNA is TGTGCCGGCGGACAGAACAATCAGCCCCAGCATTTT.

The chain is built from TRBV5-5 and TRBJ2-7; 9 nucleotides agree with TRBD1. Germline V gives CDR1 SGHKS, CDR2 YYEKEE (reference sequence). J lost 6 bases, V lost 5 bases, and 12 bases had no gene match. This CDR3 is 15 amino acids long. The CDR3 coding sequence is TGTGCCAGCAGTTTCGGGACAGGGCATTTTGGCGAGCAGTACTTC. Its translation: CASSFGTGHFGEQYF.

The V and J genes are TRBV28 and TRBJ2-4; D tentatively fits TRBD1 or TRBD2 (5 bases each). Looked up from germline, CDR1 is MDHEN and CDR2 is SYDVKM. The CDR3 length is 19 residues. Trimming shortened V by 5 bases and J by 0 bases, and 23 bases separated the two germline ends. The CDR3 DNA is TGTGCCAGCAGTCCCATGTCGACCGGGACGGTTAGAGCCAAAAACATTCAGTACTTC. Amino acid sequence: CASSPMSTGTVRAKNIQYF.

The chain is built from TRBV3-1 (or the pseudogene TRBV3-2) and TRBJ2-3; the match to TRBD1 covers 7 bases. After removal of 1 base from V and 2 bases from J, the junction contained 3 bases not matched to a gene. Germline CDR1 reads LGHDT; CDR2 reads YNNKEL (reference sequence). This CDR3 has 15 residues. Here the CDR3 reads CASSQGRGPTDTQYF. CDR3 nucleotides: TGTGCCAGCAGCCAAGGAAGGGGGCCCACAGATACGCAGTATTTT.

This chain uses TRBV6-1 with TRBJ2-7; 9 bases are shared with TRBD2. CDR1 and CDR2 (germline): MNHNS, SASEGT. The CDR3 length is 16 residues. The ends lost 1 base at V and 0 bases at J; junction bases unmatched: 4. The CDR3 sequence: CASSEGYSGSSYEQYF. CDR3 coding DNA: TGTGCCAGCAGTGAAGGATATAGCGGGAGCTCCTACGAGCAGTACTTC.

The genes are TRBV3-1 (or the pseudogene TRBV3-2) and TRBJ1-2; no reliable D call. CDR3 length equals 15 residues. V gave up 3 bases and J gave up 4 bases, with 15 bases separating them. Germline CDR1 reads LGHDT; CDR2 reads YNNKEL (reference sequence). CDR3: CASSQTGYRGYGYTF. The CDR3 nucleotides read TGTGCCAGCAGCCAGACTGGGTACCGAGGCTATGGCTACACCTTC.

The chain uses TRBV13 and TRBJ2-1; no firm D call. The length of the CDR3 is 12 residues. CDR1 PRHDT and CDR2 FYEKMQ come from the germline V gene (reference sequence). Trimming stripped 7 bases from V and 6 bases from J, with 10 bases between. In DNA, the CDR3 is TGTGCCAGCACTAATACCATCAATGAGCAGTTCTTC. Translating it yields CASTNTINEQFF.

The chain recombines TRBV20-1 with TRBJ1-1; possible D gene TRBD1, 5 bases. With 3 bases removed from V and 11 bases from J, the gap between germline ends came to 16 bases. CDR3 length equals 12 residues. Germline CDR1 DFQATT, CDR2 SNEGSKA (reference sequence). The CDR3 nucleotides read TGCAGTGCTAGTACGTCAGGGATTGGCGCTTTCTTT. Its protein product is CSASTSGIGAFF.

The rearrangement links TRBV29-1 to TRBJ1-1, with D maybe TRBD1 (6 bases). The germline V gene encodes CDR1 SQVTM and CDR2 ANQGSEA. The V gene lost 7 bases and the J gene lost 0 bases, with 12 bases spanning the gap. There are 13 residues in the CDR3. CDR3 in DNA: TGCAGCGCCGCCCAGGGGTTGAACACTGAAGCTTTCTTT. This encodes CSAAQGLNTEAFF.

V gene TRBV29-1 combines with J gene TRBJ1-2; D gene unclear. Trimming took 5 bases from V and 4 from J, leaving 11 bases between them. CDR3 length equals 12 residues. Germline-derived CDR1 and CDR2 are SQVTM and ANQGSEA. The CDR3 DNA follows: TGCAGCGTTAAATCCAGCCTCTATGGCTACACCTTC. It yields the protein CSVKSSLYGYTF.

The chain has TRBV5-1 and TRBJ2-3, with 9 bases identical to TRBD1. The CDR3 has 16 residues. Unmatched junction bases numbered 14, after V lost 3 bases and J lost 9 bases. CDR1 SGHRS and CDR2 YFSETQ come from the germline V gene. The CDR3 coding sequence is TGCGCCAGCAGCTCGCCCCCAACAGGGGGCGTCGCGACGCAGTATTTT. Residues: CASSSPPTGGVATQYF.

V is TRBV7-8 and J is TRBJ1-2; D is ambiguous. CDR3 length: 13 residues. V was pared by 5 bases and J by 8 bases, with 15 bases between. Germline CDR1 reads SGHVS; CDR2 reads FQNEAQ. The CDR3 bases are TGTGCCAGCAGCGATCAGGTCCCCCAAGGCTACACCTTC. Translating gives CASSDQVPQGYTF.

The V call is TRBV6-4, the J call TRBJ2-1; 8 bases align to TRBD2. Germline CDR1 and CDR2: MRHNA and SNTAGT. The CDR3 has 15 amino acids. With V trimmed by 8 bases and J by 0 bases, 6 bases remained unmatched. The CDR3 DNA reads as TGTGCCAGCGGATCCGGGACTAGCTCCTACAATGAGCAGTTCTTC. It encodes CASGSGTSSYNEQFF.

The chain has TRBV4-1 and TRBJ1-1; D is perhaps TRBD1 (5 bases). There are 15 residues in the CDR3. CDR1 is MGHRA and CDR2 is YSYEKL in the germline V gene. V shed 3 bases and J shed 1 base, with 12 bases lying between them. The CDR3 here is CASSQPGLKNTEAFF. In DNA form, the CDR3 reads TGCGCCAGCAGCCAGCCGGGACTTAAGAACACTGAAGCTTTCTTT.

This chain joins TRBV3-1 (or the pseudogene TRBV3-2) and TRBJ2-5; 14 nucleotides align to TRBD2. After removal of 4 bases from V and 1 base from J, the junction contained 2 bases not matched to a gene. The CDR3 consists of 16 residues. The germline V gene encodes CDR1 LGHDT and CDR2 YNNKEL (reference sequence). Written as DNA, the CDR3 is TGTGCCAGCAGCCCCGGACTAGCGGGGGGCCAAGAGACCCAGTACTTC. Its translation is CASSPGLAGGQETQYF.

V gene TRBV19 combines with J gene TRBJ1-5; D perhaps matches TRBD1 (5 bases). Between the trimmed V and J ends, which lost 5 bases and 6 bases, there was a span of 20 bases. CDR1 is LNHDA, CDR2 SQIVND, per germline (reference sequence). CDR3 length: 16 residues. The CDR3 region has the DNA TGTGCCAGTAGTGAAATTCAACGGTTACAGGTTCAGCCCCAGCATTTT. It is translated as CASSEIQRLQVQPQHF. The full variable domain, its missing parts supplied by reference TRBV19 and TRBJ1-5, is DGGITQSPKYLFRKEGQNVTLSCEQNLNHDAMYWYRQDPGQGLRLIYYSQIVNDFQKGDIAEGYSVSREKKESFPLTVTSAQKNPTAFYLCASSEIQRLQVQPQHFGDGTRLSIL.

V and J are TRBV3-1 (or the pseudogene TRBV3-2) and TRBJ2-1, with a weak D call TRBD1 (6 bases). V was clipped by 1 base and J by 2 bases, with 15 bases between them. Germline CDR1 reads LGHDT; CDR2 reads YNNKEL (reference sequence). The CDR3 is 17 residues long. The CDR3 reads CASSQGTGKGPYNEQFF. The DNA for the CDR3 is TGTGCCAGCAGCCAAGGAACAGGGAAGGGGCCCTACAATGAGCAGTTCTTC.

The rearrangement uses TRBV11-2 and TRBJ1-4; tentatively, D is TRBD1 (6 bases). The V gene's germline CDR1 is SGHAT and CDR2 FQNNGV. Trimming took 7 bases from V and 5 from J, leaving 17 bases between them. This CDR3 spans 15 amino acids. The CDR3 region is CASKLVTGINEKLFF. The CDR3, as DNA: TGTGCCAGCAAATTGGTCACAGGGATAAATGAAAAACTGTTTTTT.

The CDR3 DNA sequence: TGTGCCAGCAAGGAGGGCTCCTATAATTCACCCCTCCACTTT. Protein: CASKEGSYNSPLHF. The chain uses TRBV6-4 and TRBJ1-6; no definite D call. The ends were cut back, 7 bases at V and 0 bases at J, with 7 bases in the middle. This CDR3 comprises 14 residues. Per germline, CDR1 MRHNA and CDR2 SNTAGT.

The chain is built from TRBV10-3 and TRBJ1-2; D is perhaps TRBD1 (5 bases). The CDR3 consists of 13 residues. Germline CDR1 is ENHRY and CDR2 is SYGVKD. Trimming pared 1 base from V and 3 bases from J, leaving 6 bases between. The DNA for the CDR3 is TGTGCCATCAGTGAGTGGGGGGACTATGGCTACACCTTC. Translating it yields CAISEWGDYGYTF.

CDR3 sequence: CASSERVGNTGELFF. The CDR3 DNA reads TGTGCCAGCAGTGAAAGGGTAGGGAACACCGGGGAGCTGTTTTTT. The V gene is TRBV6-1, the J gene TRBJ2-2, with D uncertain. Trimming stripped 2 bases from V and 1 base from J, with 8 bases between. Per germline, CDR1 MNHNS and CDR2 SASEGT. The CDR3 covers 15 residues.

The rearrangement uses TRBV4-2 and TRBJ2-1; TRBD2 matches 10 bases. The CDR3 is 16 residues long. The germline V gene encodes CDR1 LGHNA and CDR2 YNFKEQ. With V trimmed by 4 bases and J by 0 bases, 3 bases remained unmatched. This CDR3 reads CASSPGLATSYNEQFF. The CDR3 nucleotides read TGTGCCAGCAGCCCGGGACTAGCGACCTCCTACAATGAGCAGTTCTTC.

V and J are TRBV10-2 and TRBJ2-2; D gene uncertain. CDR3 length: 14 residues. Trimming left V 8 bases short and J 5 bases short, with 15 bases between. CDR1 is WSHSY, CDR2 SAAADI, per germline. CDR3 region: CASGEMGRTGELFF. For the CDR3, the DNA is TGCGCCAGCGGAGAGATGGGCCGGACCGGGGAGCTGTTTTTT.

Concerning this clone: Other DNA sequences within the sample encode an identical CDR3. The J gene is TRBJ1-4, the V gene TRBV28; TRBD1 might be the D (5 bases). The germline CDR1 and CDR2 sequences are MDHEN and SYDVKM. This CDR3 is built from 13 residues. V lost 6 bases and J 5 bases, leaving 10 bases between the germline ends. The CDR3 DNA reads as TGTGCCAGCAGCCTCCCAGGGAATGAAAAACTGTTTTTT. Its translation: CASSLPGNEKLFF.

This clone showed up just a few times. This chain uses TRBV6-4 with TRBJ2-2; D is possibly TRBD1 or TRBD2 (6 bases each). This CDR3 contains 14 residues. Germline V gene data show CDR1 as MRHNA and CDR2 as SNTAGT. The germline V and J ends were trimmed by 5 bases and 5 bases, with 12 bases remaining between them. This CDR3 is CASSRGPGTGELFF. CDR3 DNA: TGTGCCAGCAGTCGGGGGCCGGGTACCGGGGAGCTGTTTTTT.